Included here is one T cell receptor beta chain sequence, with context. Between the trimmed V and J ends, which lost 6 bases and 5 bases, there was a span of 18 bases. The germline CDR1 and CDR2 sequences are MNHNY and SVGAGI (reference sequence). The CDR3 is 15 residues long. This specimen belongs to a study of blood T cells in healthy people across ages. A second PCR of 7 to 11 cycles used a sample-barcoded 5' primer and a J-beta primer mix. TCRdb passed the 5' RACE reads through MiXCR, listing each CDR3 protein once. The table includes about 1,800,000 distinct CDR3 sequences, 28% detected once. What was sequenced was blood. V usage is TRBV6-6 and J usage is TRBJ2-3; no clear D. The clonotype was recovered from a woman aged 25 to 45 in good health. The CDR3 here is CASRPGGSLLDTQYF. The CDR3 nucleotides are TGTGCCAGCAGACCCGGTGGATCTCTCCTAGATACGCAGTATTTT.